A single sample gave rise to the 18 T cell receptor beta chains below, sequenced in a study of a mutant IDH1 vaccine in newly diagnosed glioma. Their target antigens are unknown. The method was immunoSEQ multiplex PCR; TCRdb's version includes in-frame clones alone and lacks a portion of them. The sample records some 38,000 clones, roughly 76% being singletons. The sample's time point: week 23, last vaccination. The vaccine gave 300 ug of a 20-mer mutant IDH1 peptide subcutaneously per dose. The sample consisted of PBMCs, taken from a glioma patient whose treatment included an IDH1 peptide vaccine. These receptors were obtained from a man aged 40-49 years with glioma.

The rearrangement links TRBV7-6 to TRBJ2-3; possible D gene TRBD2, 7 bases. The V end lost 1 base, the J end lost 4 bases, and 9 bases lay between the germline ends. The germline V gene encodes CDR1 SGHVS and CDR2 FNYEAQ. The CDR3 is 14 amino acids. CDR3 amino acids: CASSLGGGADTQYF. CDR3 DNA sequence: TGTGCCAGCAGCTTAGGAGGGGGGGCAGATACGCAGTATTTT.

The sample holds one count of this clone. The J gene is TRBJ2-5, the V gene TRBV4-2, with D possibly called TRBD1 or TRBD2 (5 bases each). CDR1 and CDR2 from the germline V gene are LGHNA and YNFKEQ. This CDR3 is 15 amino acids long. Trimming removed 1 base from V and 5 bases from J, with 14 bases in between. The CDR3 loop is CASSQASLGEETQYF. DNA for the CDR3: TGTGCCAGCAGCCAAGCTTCCCTGGGGGAGGAGACCCAGTACTTC.

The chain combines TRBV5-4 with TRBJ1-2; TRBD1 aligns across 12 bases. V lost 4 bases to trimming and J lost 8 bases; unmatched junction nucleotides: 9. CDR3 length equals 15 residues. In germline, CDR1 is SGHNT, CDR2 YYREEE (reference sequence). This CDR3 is CASSSGRDRGLGYTF. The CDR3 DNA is TGTGCCAGCAGCAGCGGCCGGGACAGGGGGCTCGGCTACACCTTC.

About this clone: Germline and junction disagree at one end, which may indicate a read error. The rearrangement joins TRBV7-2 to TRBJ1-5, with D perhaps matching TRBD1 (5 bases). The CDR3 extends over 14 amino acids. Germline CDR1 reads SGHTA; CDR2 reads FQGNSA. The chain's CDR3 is CASGFRDSNQPQHF. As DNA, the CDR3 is TGTGCCAGCGGCTTTCGGGACAGCAATCAGCCCCAGCATTTT. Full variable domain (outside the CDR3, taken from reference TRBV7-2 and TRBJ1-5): GAGVSQSPSNKVTEKGKDVELRCDPISGHTALYWYRQSLGQGLEFLIYFQGNSAPDKSGLPSDRFSAERTGGSVSTLTIQRTQQEDSAVYLCASGFRDSNQPQHFGDGTRLSIL.

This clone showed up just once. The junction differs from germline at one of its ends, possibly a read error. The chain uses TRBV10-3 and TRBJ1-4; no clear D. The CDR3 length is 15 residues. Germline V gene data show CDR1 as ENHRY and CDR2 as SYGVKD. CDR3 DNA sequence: TGTGCCATCAGTGAGTCTTTACAGTCCGAAGAAACACTGTTTTTT. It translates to CAISESLQSEETLFF.

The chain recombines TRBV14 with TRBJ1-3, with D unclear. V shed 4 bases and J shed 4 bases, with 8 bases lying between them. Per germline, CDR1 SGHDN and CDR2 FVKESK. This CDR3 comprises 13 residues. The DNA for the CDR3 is TGTGCCAGCAGCCCCCGTCTGGGAAACACCATATATTTT. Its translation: CASSPRLGNTIYF.

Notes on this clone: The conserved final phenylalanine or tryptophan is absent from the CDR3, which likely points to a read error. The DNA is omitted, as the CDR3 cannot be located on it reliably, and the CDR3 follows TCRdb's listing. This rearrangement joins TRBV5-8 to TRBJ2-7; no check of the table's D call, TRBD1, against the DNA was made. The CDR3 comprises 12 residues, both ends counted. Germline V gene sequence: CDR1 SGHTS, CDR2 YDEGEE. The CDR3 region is CASRRLPGQVYI.

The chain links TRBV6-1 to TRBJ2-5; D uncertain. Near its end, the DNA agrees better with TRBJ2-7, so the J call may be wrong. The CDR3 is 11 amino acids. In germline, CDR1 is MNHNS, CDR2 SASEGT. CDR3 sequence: CASSEWSEQYF. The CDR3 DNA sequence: TGTGCCAGCAGTGAGTGGAGCGAGCAGTACTTC.

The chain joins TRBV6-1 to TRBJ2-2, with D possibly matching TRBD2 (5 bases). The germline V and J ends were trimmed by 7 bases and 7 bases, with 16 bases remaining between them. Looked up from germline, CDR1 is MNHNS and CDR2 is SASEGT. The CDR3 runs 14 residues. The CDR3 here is CASTALRRSGELFF. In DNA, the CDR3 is TGTGCCAGCACCGCCCTGAGGAGGAGCGGGGAGCTGTTTTTT.

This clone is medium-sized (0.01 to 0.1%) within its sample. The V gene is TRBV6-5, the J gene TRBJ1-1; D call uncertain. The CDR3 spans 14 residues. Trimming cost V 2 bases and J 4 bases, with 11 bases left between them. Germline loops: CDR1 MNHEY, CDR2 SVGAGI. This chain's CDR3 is CASSYSQRGTEAFF. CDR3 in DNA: TGTGCCAGCAGTTACAGCCAACGGGGCACTGAAGCTTTCTTT.

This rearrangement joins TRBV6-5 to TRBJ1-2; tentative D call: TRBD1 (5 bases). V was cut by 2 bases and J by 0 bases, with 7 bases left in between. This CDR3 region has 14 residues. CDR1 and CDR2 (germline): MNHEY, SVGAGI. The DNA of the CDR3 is TGTGCCAGCAGTTACGTGGGGGCTAACTATGGCTACACCTTC. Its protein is CASSYVGANYGYTF.

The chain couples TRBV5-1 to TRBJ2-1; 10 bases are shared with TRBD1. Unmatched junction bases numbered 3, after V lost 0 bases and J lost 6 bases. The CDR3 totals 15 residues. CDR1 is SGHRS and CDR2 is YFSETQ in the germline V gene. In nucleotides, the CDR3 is TGCGCCAGCAGCTTGGGTGGGACAGGGGTCAATGAGCAGTTCTTC. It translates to CASSLGGTGVNEQFF.

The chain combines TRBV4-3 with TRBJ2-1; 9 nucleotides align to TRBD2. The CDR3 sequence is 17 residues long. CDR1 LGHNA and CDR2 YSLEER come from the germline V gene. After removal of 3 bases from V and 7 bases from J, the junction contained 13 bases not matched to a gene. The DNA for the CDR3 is TGCGCCAGCAGCCAGCAAACCTTAGCGGGAGTGAAGAATGAGCAGTTCTTC. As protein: CASSQQTLAGVKNEQFF.

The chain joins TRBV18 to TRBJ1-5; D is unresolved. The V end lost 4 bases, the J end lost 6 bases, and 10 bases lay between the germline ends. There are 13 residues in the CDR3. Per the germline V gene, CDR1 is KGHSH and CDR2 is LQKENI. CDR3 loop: CASSLATGQPQHF. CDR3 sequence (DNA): TGTGCCAGCTCACTAGCTACGGGTCAGCCCCAGCATTTT.

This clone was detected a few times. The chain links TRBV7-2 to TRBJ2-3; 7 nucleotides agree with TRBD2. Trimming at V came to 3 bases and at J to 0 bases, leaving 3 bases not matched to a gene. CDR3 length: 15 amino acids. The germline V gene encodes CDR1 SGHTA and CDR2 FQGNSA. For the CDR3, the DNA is TGTGCCAGCAGCTTGGGACTACCTAGCACAGATACGCAGTATTTT. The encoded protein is CASSLGLPSTDTQYF.

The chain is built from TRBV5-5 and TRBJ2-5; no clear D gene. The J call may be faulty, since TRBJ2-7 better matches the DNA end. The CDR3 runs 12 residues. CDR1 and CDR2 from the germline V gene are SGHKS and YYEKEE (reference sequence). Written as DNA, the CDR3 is TGTGCCAGCAGCTTGGAGGGCTACGAGCAGTACTTC. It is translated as CASSLEGYEQYF.

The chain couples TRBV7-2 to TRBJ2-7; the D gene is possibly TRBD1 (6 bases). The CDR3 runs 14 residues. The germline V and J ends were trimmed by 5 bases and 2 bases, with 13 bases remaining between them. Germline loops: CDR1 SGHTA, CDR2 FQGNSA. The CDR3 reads CASSRGGSTYEQYF. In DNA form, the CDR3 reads TGTGCCAGCAGCCGAGGGGGATCAACCTACGAGCAGTACTTC.

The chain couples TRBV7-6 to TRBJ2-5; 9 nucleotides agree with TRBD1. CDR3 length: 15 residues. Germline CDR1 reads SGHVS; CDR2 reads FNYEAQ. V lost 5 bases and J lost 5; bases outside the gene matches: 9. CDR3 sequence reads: CASSQRGQGTETQYF. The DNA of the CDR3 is TGTGCCAGCAGCCAACGGGGACAGGGCACCGAGACCCAGTACTTC.